This T cell receptor beta chain was captured by sequencing in a study of blood T cell repertoires in COVID-19. Study in general: T cells, B-cell-depleted T cells, or PBMCs provided the cDNA or gDNA that served as material.

In the original processing: Reference gene primer amplification in the assay estimated nucleated cell counts. The protocol was immunoSEQ multiplex PCR, while the TCRdb copy is restricted to in-frame clones and leaves out a portion. V, J and clone size were drawn from that table, and D and trimming were deduced from the DNA. Here the sample spans about 350,000 clones, about nine tenths being singletons. CDR1 and CDR2 from the germline V gene are SGHVS and FQNEAQ. The CDR3 totals 13 residues. Trimming took 6 bases from V and 4 from J, leaving 12 bases between them. Followed over time, Seattle patients had been enrolled while infection was active.

The rearrangement uses TRBV7-8 and TRBJ1-2, with no clear D. This clonotype originated in a woman between 65 and 79 years old with COVID-19, enrolled during active disease. The sequencing sample was made of peripheral blood. CDR3 protein: CASRPPGAYGYTF. The CDR3 DNA sequence: TGTGCCAGCAGACCCCCAGGTGCCTATGGCTACACCTTC.